What follows is one TCR beta chain and its context. The method was immunoSEQ multiplex PCR; TCRdb's version includes in-frame clones alone and lacks a portion of them. The sample shows about 74,000 clones, approximately 91% of them seen only once. The sample comes from a study of blood T cell repertoires in COVID-19. The CDR3 is 15 amino acids. The J segment lost 5 bases and the V segment lost 0 bases, leaving 4 bases of the junction unmatched. Germline V gives CDR1 MNHEY, CDR2 SVGAGI. This TCR was sampled from a man between 65 and 85 years old with active or convalescent COVID-19. The rearrangement links TRBV6-5 to TRBJ1-5; the match to TRBD1 covers 7 bases. Sequencing was carried out using peripheral blood. CDR3 region: CASSYSWDSYQPQHF. The CDR3 bases are TGTGCCAGCAGTTACTCGTGGGACAGTTATCAGCCCCAGCATTTT.